This TCR beta chain was sequenced in a study of blood T cells in healthy people across ages. Sample-barcoded 5' priming and a J-beta primer mix drove a second PCR of roughly 6 to 12 cycles. TCRdb reanalysed the 5' RACE reads using MiXCR and keeps one entry per CDR3 protein. The sample carries some 1.6 million distinct CDR3 sequences, roughly 32% recorded once. Study-level points and caveats: Per million T cells, TCR beta diversity dropped about linearly as age rose. Because donor CMV status was unknown, expanded clonotype changes were possibly confounded.

In germline, CDR1 is MGHRA, CDR2 YSYEKL. The CDR3 runs to 14 residues. J lost 9 bases, V lost 0 bases, and 8 bases had no gene match. The donors, aged roughly 6 to 95, were healthy Caucasians from Russia. Isolation yielded PBMCs, at least 7 million per sample, in every case. About this clonotype: Its antigen remains unidentified. This may be a read error: a much more frequent sequence differs by one nucleotide.

The sequence came from a woman aged 25 to 39 in good health. The chain links TRBV4-1 to TRBJ2-7; 7 bases match TRBD2. Sequencing input: blood. This CDR3 reads CASSQDGRAGRQYF. The CDR3 DNA reads as TGCGCCAGCAGCCAAGATGGGAGGGCCGGCCGGCAGTACTTC.